Each of the 28 T cell receptor beta chains below was sequenced from the same sample in a study of T cell repertoires in ileal Crohn's disease. Libraries were prepared by immunoSEQ multiplex PCR; TCRdb keeps only in-frame clonotypes and omits some of them. The sample has about 14,000 clones; 80% to 85% are singletons. The sequenced material came from ileal tissue. The receptor set was obtained from an adult with Crohn's disease.

The V call is TRBV28, the J call TRBJ1-2, with D uncertain. The CDR3 covers 11 residues. Per germline, CDR1 MDHEN and CDR2 SYDVKM. V dropped 3 bases and J dropped 7 bases, with 6 bases sitting between them. The CDR3 sequence is CASSFPGGYTF. For the CDR3, the DNA is TGTGCCAGCAGTTTCCCAGGTGGCTACACCTTC.

This clone has just one count. The chain couples TRBV27 to TRBJ2-2; tentatively, D is TRBD1 (5 bases). Germline V CDR1 and CDR2: MNHEY, SMNVEV (reference sequence). Trimming removed 2 bases at V and 5 bases at J, with 9 bases between. The CDR3 has 14 residues. The CDR3 region has the DNA TGTGCCAGCAGTTTACAAGGGGTGACCGGGGAGCTGTTTTTT. This gives the protein CASSLQGVTGELFF.

The chain couples TRBV30 to TRBJ2-3, with a weak D call TRBD1 (6 bases). The CDR3 sequence is 12 residues long. Between the trimmed V and J ends, which lost 5 bases and 5 bases, there was a span of 11 bases. From germline, CDR1 is GTSNPN and CDR2 SVGIG (reference sequence). CDR3 DNA sequence: TGTGCCTGGGCAGGGGCAGGAGATACGCAGTATTTT. It is translated as CAWAGAGDTQYF.

V gene TRBV29-1 combines with J gene TRBJ2-7; TRBD2 might be the D (6 bases). Deletions cut 0 bases from V and 3 bases from J, with 6 bases between. Germline V gene sequence: CDR1 SQVTM, CDR2 ANQGSEA. CDR3 length: 12 residues. The DNA for the CDR3 is TGCAGCGTTGAAGAGGGAGGCTACGAGCAGTACTTC. Translated, it gives CSVEEGGYEQYF.

The chain is built from TRBV7-2 and TRBJ2-5, with D tentatively TRBD1 (5 bases). The CDR3 covers 13 residues. In germline, CDR1 is SGHTA, CDR2 FQGNSA. The ends were cut back, 3 bases at V and 7 bases at J, with 12 bases in the middle. The CDR3 DNA reads TGTGCCAGCAGCTTGGACAATCTTGGGACCCAGTACTTC. Its translation is CASSLDNLGTQYF.

This clone is a singleton in its sample. The chain carries TRBV7-9 and TRBJ2-3, with 7 bases that match TRBD1. The CDR3 consists of 16 residues. With V trimmed by 0 bases and J by 2 bases, 5 bases remained unmatched. Germline-derived CDR1 and CDR2 are SEHNR and FQNEAQ (reference sequence). CDR3 residues: CASSLATGKDTDTQYF. The CDR3 nucleotides are TGTGCCAGCAGCTTAGCGACAGGGAAGGACACAGATACGCAGTATTTT.

This clone has only a few counts. The chain recombines TRBV11-2 with TRBJ2-7, with D maybe TRBD1 (6 bases). This CDR3 has 14 amino acids. The ends were cut back, 5 bases at V and 6 bases at J, with 17 bases in the middle. Germline CDR1 reads SGHAT; CDR2 reads FQNNGV. The chain's CDR3 is CASSVGSGAGEQYF. CDR3 bases: TGTGCCAGCAGCGTCGGCTCAGGGGCCGGCGAGCAGTACTTC.

The V gene is TRBV7-2, the J gene TRBJ2-7; 9 bases are a match to TRBD2. CDR3 length: 14 residues. V lost 4 bases, J lost 2 bases, and 3 bases stayed unmatched. CDR1 SGHTA and CDR2 FQGNSA come from the germline V gene. CDR3 nucleotide sequence: TGTGCCAGCAGCTCCGCGGGGGGGCCCTACGAGCAGTACTTC. It encodes CASSSAGGPYEQYF.

The chain is built from TRBV10-3 and TRBJ2-7, with TRBD2 matching 8 bases. Germline V gene lookup returns CDR1 ENHRY and CDR2 SYGVKD. The ends lost 6 bases at V and 5 bases at J; junction bases unmatched: 9. The length of the CDR3 is 14 residues. The CDR3 loop is CAIRFQAGADEQYF. The CDR3 DNA reads as TGTGCCATCAGATTCCAAGCGGGAGCGGACGAGCAGTACTTC.

CDR3 nucleotide sequence: TGCGCCAGCAGGCCCGGGACAGGGGGTGACGAGCAGTACTTC. Translation gives CASRPGTGGDEQYF. The V gene is TRBV5-1, the J gene TRBJ2-7; TRBD1 matches 11 bases. The CDR3 length is 14 residues. The germline gives CDR1 SGHRS, CDR2 YFSETQ. J lost 5 bases, V lost 5 bases, and 6 bases had no gene match.

V is TRBV7-6 and J is TRBJ2-2, with TRBD2 matching 10 bases. The CDR3 totals 17 residues. V was clipped by 2 bases and J by 5 bases; unmatched bases: 8. Germline V lookup: CDR1 SGHVS, CDR2 FNYEAQ. CDR3 DNA: TGTGCCAGCAGCTTATTCCTAGCGGGGGAGTTAACCGGGGAGCTGTTTTTT. Protein: CASSLFLAGELTGELFF. Filled out from reference TRBV7-6 and TRBJ2-2, the complete variable domain reads GAGVSQSPRYKVTKRGQDVALRCDPISGHVSLYWYRQALGQGPEFLTYFNYEAQQDKSGLPNDRFSAERPEGSISTLTIQRTEQRDSAMYRCASSLFLAGELTGELFFGEGSRLTVL.

This clone has just a few counts. The rearrangement joins TRBV10-3 to TRBJ1-1; D is unresolved. CDR1 and CDR2 from the germline V gene are ENHRY and SYGVKD. The CDR3 has 12 amino acids. Trimming stripped 3 bases from V and 6 bases from J, with 8 bases between. CDR3 DNA: TGTGCCATCAGTGAAAACGGGGCTGAAGCTTTCTTT. This codes for CAISENGAEAFF.

This chain links TRBV29-1 with TRBJ2-7; 10 bases are shared with TRBD1. CDR3 length: 12 amino acids. CDR1 and CDR2 (germline): SQVTM, ANQGSEA. Trimming cost V 7 bases and J 3 bases; bases outside gene matches: 3. The CDR3 bases are TGCAGCGGCCGGGACAGGGGCTACGAGCAGTACTTC. It is translated as CSGRDRGYEQYF.

The V call is TRBV7-9, the J call TRBJ1-2, with D perhaps matching TRBD1 (6 bases). Per germline, CDR1 SEHNR and CDR2 FQNEAQ (reference sequence). The CDR3 totals 12 residues. Trimming took 8 bases from V and 5 from J, leaving 12 bases between them. This CDR3 reads CASVVTGYGYTF. The CDR3 DNA follows: TGTGCCAGCGTAGTGACAGGTTATGGCTACACCTTC.

The CDR3 DNA follows: TGTGCCAGCAAACCCGAGACAGGGAGGACAGATACGCAGTATTTT. Protein: CASKPETGRTDTQYF. The chain links TRBV7-2 to TRBJ2-3; maybe TRBD1 (7 bases). This CDR3 is 15 amino acids long. Per the germline V gene, CDR1 is SGHTA and CDR2 is FQGNSA. Between the trimmed V and J ends, which lost 7 bases and 3 bases, there was a span of 17 bases.

V is TRBV29-1 and J is TRBJ1-2; 7 nucleotides align to TRBD1. The CDR3 runs to 13 residues. CDR1 SQVTM and CDR2 ANQGSEA come from the germline V gene. J gave up 4 bases and V 2 bases, and 4 bases lay outside the gene matches. The CDR3 DNA reads as TGCAGCGTTGAAAACAGGGGAGGCTATGGCTACACCTTC. This translates into CSVENRGGYGYTF.

Comment on this clone: Within the sample, other DNA sequences also encode this same CDR3. The chain combines TRBV6-6 with TRBJ2-7; the D gene is possibly TRBD1 (6 bases). CDR3 length: 12 amino acids. Trimming cost V 5 bases and J 2 bases, with 7 bases left between them. Per the germline V gene, CDR1 is MNHNY and CDR2 is SVGAGI (reference sequence). CDR3 in DNA: TGTGCCAGCAGTCAGGGGACCTACGAGCAGTACTTC. Protein product: CASSQGTYEQYF.

The chain joins TRBV5-8 to TRBJ2-3; tentatively, D is TRBD2 (6 bases). Germline CDR1 and CDR2: SGHTS and YDEGEE. CDR3 length: 15 residues. The V gene lost 8 bases and the J gene lost 4 bases, with 20 bases spanning the gap. The CDR3: CASRMVSGVSDTQYF. CDR3 bases: TGTGCCAGTAGGATGGTGTCGGGGGTTTCAGATACGCAGTATTTT.

By share of the sample, this clone is large. This chain joins TRBV9 and TRBJ2-7, with 7 bases aligning to TRBD2. Per the germline V gene, CDR1 is SGDLS and CDR2 is YYNGEE. The ends lost 0 bases at V and 9 bases at J; junction bases unmatched: 6. The CDR3 is 13 amino acids. The CDR3 is CASSVGSPGGQYF. CDR3 in DNA: TGTGCCAGCAGCGTAGGGTCCCCGGGAGGGCAGTACTTC.

This rearrangement joins TRBV5-1 to TRBJ1-6; possibly TRBD1 for D (6 bases). Deletions cut 8 bases from V and 2 bases from J, with 11 bases between. The CDR3 runs to 14 residues. Germline V gives CDR1 SGHRS, CDR2 YFSETQ. The DNA of the CDR3 is TGCGCCAGTCGGACAGTGACCTATAATTCACCCCTCCACTTT. This codes for CASRTVTYNSPLHF.

The genes are TRBV10-3 and TRBJ1-3; D is possibly TRBD1 (5 bases). The V gene lost 6 bases and the J gene lost 0 bases, with 12 bases spanning the gap. Per germline, CDR1 ENHRY and CDR2 SYGVKD. The CDR3 covers 15 residues. CDR3 coding DNA: TGTGCCATCAGGGGTGACAGCCTCTCTGGAAACACCATATATTTT. This gives the protein CAIRGDSLSGNTIYF.

This chain uses TRBV29-1 with TRBJ2-7; 8 bases map to TRBD1. V trimming: 3 bases; J trimming: 4 bases; junction bases outside the gene matches: 8. The CDR3 spans 14 residues. The germline V gene encodes CDR1 SQVTM and CDR2 ANQGSEA. The CDR3: CSVDQGAGGYEQYF. DNA for the CDR3: TGCAGCGTTGACCAGGGGGCAGGGGGGTACGAGCAGTACTTC.

This chain uses TRBV4-2 with TRBJ1-2; D is undetermined. Germline CDR1 reads LGHNA; CDR2 reads YNFKEQ. Trimming took off 0 bases at V and 3 bases at J, with 11 bases between the two ends. The CDR3 consists of 15 residues. CDR3 in DNA: TGTGCCAGCAGCCAAGAGGAGGGAGGGTACTATGGCTACACCTTC. Its translation is CASSQEEGGYYGYTF.

This clone was seen more than once but under ten times. The chain links TRBV19 to TRBJ2-7; possible D gene TRBD1, 5 bases. CDR1 LNHDA and CDR2 SQIVND come from the germline V gene (reference sequence). V lost 5 bases to trimming and J lost 2 bases, with 10 bases between them. The CDR3 runs 13 residues. CDR3 DNA sequence: TGTGCCAGTAGTCGTGGCAGGGCCTACGAGCAGTACTTC. Translated, it gives CASSRGRAYEQYF.

This clone was observed a handful of times. The genes are TRBV28 and TRBJ1-2, with a tentative D call TRBD1 (6 bases). The length of the CDR3 is 13 residues. V shed 6 bases and J shed 4 bases, with 12 bases lying between them. Germline lookup yields CDR1 MDHEN and CDR2 SYDVKM. The CDR3 DNA reads as TGTGCCAGCAGCCCACAGGGTATCTATGGCTACACCTTC. Translating gives CASSPQGIYGYTF.

This clone has only one observation. This chain uses TRBV28 with TRBJ2-3; 7 bases match TRBD2. V shed 5 bases, J shed 2 bases, and the junction held 7 bases outside the gene matches. CDR1 is MDHEN and CDR2 is SYDVKM in the germline V gene. The CDR3 contains 15 residues. CDR3 sequence reads: CASSVRGEHTDTQYF. As DNA, the CDR3 is TGTGCCAGCAGTGTTCGGGGGGAACACACAGATACGCAGTATTTT.

This clone came up a few times. For the CDR3, the DNA is TGTGCCAGCAGGGGACAGGGGAGTGGGGGTGCCGAGCAGTTCTTC. Its translation is CASRGQGSGGAEQFF. The rearrangement uses TRBV6-4 and TRBJ2-1, with 10 bases lining up with TRBD1. The germline gives CDR1 MRHNA, CDR2 SNTAGT. The CDR3 is 15 amino acids. Losses at the gene ends were 6 bases for V and 10 bases for J; bases not matched to a gene: 12.

The chain couples TRBV2 to TRBJ1-3, with no clear D. This CDR3 spans 14 amino acids. V lost 6 bases and J lost 0, with 9 bases in between. Germline V gene data show CDR1 as SNHLY and CDR2 as FYNNEI. Here the CDR3 reads CASRPQSSGNTIYF. As DNA, the CDR3 is TGTGCCAGCAGGCCACAGAGCTCTGGAAACACCATATATTTT.